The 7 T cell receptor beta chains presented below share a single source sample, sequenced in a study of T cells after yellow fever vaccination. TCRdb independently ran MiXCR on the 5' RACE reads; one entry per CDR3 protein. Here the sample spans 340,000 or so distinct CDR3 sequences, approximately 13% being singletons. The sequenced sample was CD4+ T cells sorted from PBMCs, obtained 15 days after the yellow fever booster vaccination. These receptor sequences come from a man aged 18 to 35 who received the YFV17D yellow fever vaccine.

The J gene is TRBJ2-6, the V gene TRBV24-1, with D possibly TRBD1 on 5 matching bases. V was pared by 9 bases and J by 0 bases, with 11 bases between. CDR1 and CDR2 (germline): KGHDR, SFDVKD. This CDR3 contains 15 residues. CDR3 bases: TGTGCCACCGGGGCGGCCGGCTCTGGGGCCAACGTCCTGACTTTC. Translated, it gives CATGAAGSGANVLTF.

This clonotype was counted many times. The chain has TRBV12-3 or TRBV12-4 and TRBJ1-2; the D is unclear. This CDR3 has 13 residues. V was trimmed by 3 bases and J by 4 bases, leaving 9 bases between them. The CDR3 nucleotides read TGTGCCAGCAGTTTCGGGCAGACCTATGGCTACACCTTC. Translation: CASSFGQTYGYTF.

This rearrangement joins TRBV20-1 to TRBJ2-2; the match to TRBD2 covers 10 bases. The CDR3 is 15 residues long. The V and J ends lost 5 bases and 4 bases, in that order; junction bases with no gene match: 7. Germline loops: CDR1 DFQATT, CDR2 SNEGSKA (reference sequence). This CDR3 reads CSAYPGLASTGELFF. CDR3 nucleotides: TGCAGTGCTTACCCGGGACTAGCGTCCACCGGGGAGCTGTTTTTT.

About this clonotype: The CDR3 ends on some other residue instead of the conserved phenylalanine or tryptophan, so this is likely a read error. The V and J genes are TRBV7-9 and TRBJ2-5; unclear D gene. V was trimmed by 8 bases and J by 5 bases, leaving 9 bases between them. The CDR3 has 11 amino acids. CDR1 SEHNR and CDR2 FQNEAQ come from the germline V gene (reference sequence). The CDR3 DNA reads TGTGCCAGCGCCAACGAGGAGACCCAGTACTCC. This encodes CASANEETQYS.

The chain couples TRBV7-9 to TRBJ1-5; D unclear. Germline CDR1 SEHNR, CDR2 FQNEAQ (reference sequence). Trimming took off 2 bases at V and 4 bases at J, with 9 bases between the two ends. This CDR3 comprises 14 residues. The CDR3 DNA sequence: TGTGCCAGCAGCTTATCGGGAAATAATCAGCCCCAGCATTTT. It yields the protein CASSLSGNNQPQHF.

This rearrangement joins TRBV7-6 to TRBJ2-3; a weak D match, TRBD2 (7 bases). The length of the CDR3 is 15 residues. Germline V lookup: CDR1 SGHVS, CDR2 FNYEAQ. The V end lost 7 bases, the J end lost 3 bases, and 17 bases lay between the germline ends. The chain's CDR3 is CASNAGAGETDTQYF. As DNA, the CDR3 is TGTGCCAGCAACGCGGGGGCAGGGGAGACAGATACGCAGTATTTT.

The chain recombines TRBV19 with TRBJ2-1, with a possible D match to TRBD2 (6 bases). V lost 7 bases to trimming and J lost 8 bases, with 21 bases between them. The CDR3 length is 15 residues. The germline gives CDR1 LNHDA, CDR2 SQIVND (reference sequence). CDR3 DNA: TGTGCCAGTAACGTGCGGGGCGGGGTAAGCGATGAGCAGTTCTTC. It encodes CASNVRGGVSDEQFF. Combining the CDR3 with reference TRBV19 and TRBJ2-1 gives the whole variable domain DGGITQSPKYLFRKEGQNVTLSCEQNLNHDAMYWYRQDPGQGLRLIYYSQIVNDFQKGDIAEGYSVSREKKESFPLTVTSAQKNPTAFYLCASNVRGGVSDEQFFGPGTRLTVL.